The following is a TCR beta chain sequence with its context. The antigen remains unidentified. Each donor was nominally healthy when sampled (though unrecorded immune exposures were likely). The entry originates in a study of cytomegalovirus exposure and HLA in healthy donors. General study points: Later analysis suggested most CMV-associated TCR beta chains were HLA-restricted. Later on, an analysis showed TCR association rates differing by HLA locus, with DRB1 the most and HLA-C the fewest.

This CDR3 has 17 amino acids. CDR1 and CDR2 (germline): LNHDA, SQIVND (reference sequence). Between the trimmed V and J ends, which lost 7 bases and 4 bases, there was a span of 25 bases. The PCR contained 60 Vbeta and 13 Jbeta primers. Generated by immunoSEQ multiplex PCR, the TCRdb table keeps only in-frame clones and is missing some. The table lists roughly 100,000 clones, 64% of them singletons. V is TRBV19 and J is TRBJ1-2; D may be TRBD1 (6 bases). The sample comprised PBMCs. This sequence was found in a man aged 55 to 70 in good health and CMV-seronegative. CDR3 loop: CASKNSDKTGRIYGYTF. The DNA of the CDR3 is TGTGCCAGTAAGAACTCGGACAAGACAGGCCGGATCTATGGCTACACCTTC.